A selection of T cell receptor beta chains follows, all from one sample in a study of shared clonotypes between healthy human individuals. Only in-frame clones appear in the TCRdb table, and some are missing; sequencing was by immunoSEQ multiplex PCR. The sample records roughly 300,000 clones, around 86% being singletons. Input material: memory CD8+ T cells sorted from blood. These receptor sequences come from a man aged 18 to 30 in good health. The CDR3 runs from the conserved cysteine through the conserved F or W. Each record gives: J gene, V gene, D gene, clone size, CDR3 protein, CDR3 DNA. D genes are given only for firm matches. Only part of the rows carry a size: once, few, many, or a class if the clone is expanded.

J: TRBJ2-2; V: TRBV2; D: .; size: .; CDR3: CASSETELFF; DNA: TGTGCCAGCAGTGAAACGGAGCTGTTTTTT
J: TRBJ1-2; V: TRBV4-1; D: TRBD1; size: .; CDR3: CASSQLQGVNYGYTF; DNA: TGCGCCAGCAGCCAACTGCAGGGGGTCAACTATGGCTACACCTTC
J: TRBJ2-7; V: TRBV5-4; D: .; size: .; CDR3: CASSLNRALDEQYF; DNA: TGTGCCAGCAGCTTGAACAGGGCTTTGGACGAGCAGTACTTC
J: TRBJ2-1; V: TRBV7-3; D: .; size: .; CDR3: CASRGLQPDGLEEFF; DNA: TGTGCCAGCAGGGGTCTTCAACCAGATGGTTTGGAGGAGTTCTTC
J: TRBJ1-2; V: TRBV5-4; D: .; size: .; CDR3: CASSLSAGENYGYTF; DNA: TGTGCCAGCAGCTTGTCCGCAGGGGAGAACTATGGCTACACCTTC
J: TRBJ1-6; V: TRBV9; D: .; size: .; CDR3: CASSPRDLGAPLHF; DNA: TGTGCCAGCAGCCCAAGGGACTTAGGGGCACCCCTCCACTTT
J: TRBJ1-1; V: TRBV27; D: .; size: .; CDR3: CASRTGQSEAFF; DNA: TGTGCCAGCAGGACAGGACAGTCTGAAGCTTTCTTT
J: TRBJ2-2; V: TRBV9; D: .; size: once; CDR3: CASSVGSGYTGELFF; DNA: TGTGCCAGCAGCGTAGGATCGGGGTACACCGGGGAGCTGTTTTTT
J: TRBJ2-7; V: TRBV27; D: .; size: .; CDR3: CASSRTVYYEQYF; DNA: TGTGCCAGCAGTCGGACAGTTTACTACGAGCAGTACTTC
J: TRBJ2-4; V: TRBV6-5; D: .; size: .; CDR3: CASSYGGEGNIQYF; DNA: TGTGCCAGCAGTTACGGAGGAGAGGGAAACATTCAGTACTTC
J: TRBJ2-1; V: TRBV5-4; D: TRBD2; size: .; CDR3: CASSLVSGRNYNEQFF; DNA: TGTGCCAGCAGCTTGGTAAGCGGGAGGAATTACAATGAGCAGTTCTTC
J: TRBJ1-1; V: TRBV7-9; D: .; size: .; CDR3: CASSEAGNWNTEAFF; DNA: TGTGCCAGCAGCGAGGCAGGGAATTGGAACACTGAAGCTTTCTTT
J: TRBJ2-1; V: TRBV19; D: .; size: .; CDR3: CASCARDYNEQFF; DNA: TGTGCCAGCTGCGCCAGGGACTACAATGAGCAGTTCTTC
J: TRBJ2-2; V: TRBV2; D: TRBD2; size: .; CDR3: CASASGNLNAGELFF; DNA: TGTGCCAGCGCTAGCGGGAACTTAAACGCCGGGGAGCTGTTTTTT
J: TRBJ1-3; V: TRBV6-6; D: TRBD1; size: few; CDR3: CASSYRDRAGNTIYF; DNA: TGTGCCAGCAGTTACAGGGACAGGGCGGGAAACACCATATATTTT
J: TRBJ1-5; V: TRBV30; D: .; size: .; CDR3: CAWSVTGNQPQHF; DNA: TGTGCCTGGAGTGTAACCGGCAATCAGCCCCAGCATTTT
J: TRBJ2-7; V: TRBV5-5; D: TRBD1; size: .; CDR3: CASSLYRGLDEQYF; DNA: TGTGCCAGCAGCTTGTATAGGGGGCTAGACGAGCAGTACTTC
J: TRBJ2-7; V: TRBV30; D: .; size: few; CDR3: CAWSVRRRGPYEQYF; DNA: TGTGCCTGGAGTGTCAGGAGGAGGGGCCCCTACGAGCAGTACTTC
J: TRBJ1-1; V: TRBV7-9; D: .; size: .; CDR3: CASSLDTEAFF; DNA: TGTGCCAGCAGCTTAGACACTGAAGCTTTCTTT
J: TRBJ1-1; V: TRBV5-4; D: .; size: .; CDR3: CASSLGPSGARTEAFF; DNA: TGTGCCAGCAGCTTGGGTCCCTCAGGGGCGAGGACTGAAGCTTTCTTT
J: TRBJ2-7; V: TRBV7-9; D: .; size: .; CDR3: CASSAWSYEQYF; DNA: TGTGCCAGCAGCGCCTGGTCTTACGAGCAGTACTTC
J: TRBJ2-1; V: TRBV28; D: .; size: .; CDR3: CASSSRQVPENEQFF; DNA: TGTGCCAGCAGTTCGAGACAGGTGCCGGAGAATGAGCAGTTCTTC
J: TRBJ2-7; V: TRBV27; D: TRBD1; size: .; CDR3: CASSDYAGGVNHEQYF; DNA: TGTGCCAGCAGCGATTACGCAGGGGGCGTTAACCACGAGCAGTACTTC
J: TRBJ1-6; V: TRBV7-8; D: TRBD1; size: .; CDR3: CASSLVSPGRATGQNSPLHF; DNA: TGTGCCAGCAGCTTAGTTTCCCCGGGTAGAGCGACAGGGCAAAATTCACCCCTCCACTTT
J: TRBJ2-7; V: TRBV2; D: TRBD1; size: .; CDR3: CASSDGTGMYEQYF; DNA: TGTGCCAGCAGTGACGGGACAGGGATGTACGAGCAGTACTTC
J: TRBJ2-7; V: TRBV2; D: TRBD2; size: .; CDR3: CASSGTSYEQYF; DNA: TGTGCCAGCTCAGGGACTAGCTACGAGCAGTACTTC
J: TRBJ2-5; V: TRBV4-2; D: TRBD2; size: .; CDR3: CASSQEADGRGQETQYF; DNA: TGTGCCAGCAGCCAAGAGGCAGACGGGAGGGGGCAAGAGACCCAGTACTTC
J: TRBJ2-7; V: TRBV5-6; D: .; size: .; CDR3: CASSLWSGGEQYF; DNA: TGTGCCAGCAGCTTGTGGTCAGGTGGCGAGCAGTACTTC
J: TRBJ2-1; V: TRBV7-6; D: TRBD2; size: .; CDR3: CASSLAGAYNEQFF; DNA: TGTGCCAGTTCCCTAGCGGGCGCATACAATGAGCAGTTCTTC
J: TRBJ2-7; V: TRBV5-6; D: .; size: .; CDR3: CASSWRTKPYEQYF; DNA: TGTGCCAGCAGCTGGAGGACAAAACCCTACGAGCAGTACTTC
J: TRBJ2-1; V: TRBV7-9; D: TRBD2; size: .; CDR3: CASSPNPLISGSRYNEQFF; DNA: TGTGCCAGCAGCCCGAATCCTCTGATAAGCGGGAGCAGGTACAATGAGCAGTTCTTC
J: TRBJ2-7; V: TRBV6-6; D: .; size: once; CDR3: CASSGNEQYF; DNA: TGTGCCAGCAGCGGGAACGAGCAGTACTTC
J: TRBJ1-2; V: TRBV2; D: .; size: few; CDR3: CASADYGYTF; DNA: TGTGCCAGCGCAGACTATGGCTACACCTTC